This T cell receptor beta chain was captured in a study of shared clonotypes between healthy human individuals. Notes on the study in general: Represented diversity, genetic and exposure-history alike, was limited by few donors.

CD45RA+ naive and CD45RA-negative memory subsets were separated from CD4+ cells. The method was immunoSEQ multiplex PCR; TCRdb's version includes in-frame clones alone and lacks a portion of them. Found here are roughly 2.2 million clones, approximately 90% of them singletons; the top ten hold 0.37%. The germline V and J ends were trimmed by 0 bases and 5 bases, with 13 bases remaining between them. Germline lookup yields CDR1 MNHNS and CDR2 SASEGT. CDR3 length equals 15 residues. Comments on this clone: What it binds is unknown.

The TCR sequence derives from a man younger than 30 in good health. Some clones in this sample may be carry-over from other donors' samples. The sample comprised naive CD4+ T cells from PBMCs. Subset meaning: CD45RA+ positively selected. This chain links TRBV6-1 with TRBJ2-5; a possible D gene is TRBD2 (5 bases). CDR3 bases: TGTGCCAGCAGTGAAGCGCGTACGGGGATGGAGACCCAGTACTTC. Translation: CASSEARTGMETQYF.